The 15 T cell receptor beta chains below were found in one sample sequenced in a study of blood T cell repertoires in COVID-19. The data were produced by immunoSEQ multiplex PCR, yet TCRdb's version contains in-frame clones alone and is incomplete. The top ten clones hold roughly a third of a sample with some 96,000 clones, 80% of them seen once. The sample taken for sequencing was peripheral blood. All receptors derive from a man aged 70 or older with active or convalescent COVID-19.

The CDR3 is CASRGDSYNEQFF. The CDR3 DNA reads TGTGCCAGCAGGGGGGACTCTTACAATGAGCAGTTCTTC. V is TRBV2 and J is TRBJ2-1, with D possibly TRBD2 on 6 matching bases. Germline CDR1 reads SNHLY; CDR2 reads FYNNEI. The V gene lost 6 bases and the J gene lost 4 bases, with 10 bases spanning the gap. The CDR3 consists of 13 residues.

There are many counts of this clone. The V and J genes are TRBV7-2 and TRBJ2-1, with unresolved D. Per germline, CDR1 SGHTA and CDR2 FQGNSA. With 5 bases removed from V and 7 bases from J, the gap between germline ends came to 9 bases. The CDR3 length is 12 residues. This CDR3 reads CASSPVLNEQFF. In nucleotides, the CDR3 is TGTGCCAGCAGCCCTGTTTTAAATGAGCAGTTCTTC.

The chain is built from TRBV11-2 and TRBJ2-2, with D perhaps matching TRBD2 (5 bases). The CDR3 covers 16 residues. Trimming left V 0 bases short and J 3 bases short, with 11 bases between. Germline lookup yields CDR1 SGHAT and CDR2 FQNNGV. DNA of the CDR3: TGTGCCAGCAGCTTAGAGGCTGACGGGGACACCGGGGAGCTGTTTTTT. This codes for CASSLEADGDTGELFF. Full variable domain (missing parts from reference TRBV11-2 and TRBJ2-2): EAGVAQSPRYKIIEKRQSVAFWCNPISGHATLYWYQQILGQGPKLLIQFQNNGVVDDSQLPKDRFSAERLKGVDSTLKIQPAKLEDSAVYLCASSLEADGDTGELFFGEGSRLTVL.

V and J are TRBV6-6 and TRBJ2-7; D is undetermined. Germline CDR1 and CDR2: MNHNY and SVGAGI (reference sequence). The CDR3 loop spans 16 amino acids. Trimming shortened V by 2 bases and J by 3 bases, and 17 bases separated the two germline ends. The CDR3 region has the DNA TGTGCCAGCAGTTACCCTAGGTTGGAGTCCGGCTACGAGCAGTACTTC. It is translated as CASSYPRLESGYEQYF.

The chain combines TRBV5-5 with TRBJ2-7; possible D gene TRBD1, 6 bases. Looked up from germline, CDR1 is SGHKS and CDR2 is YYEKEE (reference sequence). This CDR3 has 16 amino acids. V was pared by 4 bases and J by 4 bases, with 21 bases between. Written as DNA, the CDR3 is TGTGCCAGCAGCCTTACACTTGACAGGAATTTTTACGAGCAGTACTTC. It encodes CASSLTLDRNFYEQYF.

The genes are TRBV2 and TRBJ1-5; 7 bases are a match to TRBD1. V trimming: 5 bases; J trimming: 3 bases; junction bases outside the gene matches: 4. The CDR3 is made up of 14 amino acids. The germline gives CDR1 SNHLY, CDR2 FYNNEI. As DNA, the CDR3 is TGTGCCAGCAGTTGGGGACAGCTCAATCAGCCCCAGCATTTT. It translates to CASSWGQLNQPQHF.

The CDR3 region is CASSLGAGDGETQYF. The CDR3 coding sequence is TGTGCCAGCAGCTTGGGGGCAGGGGATGGGGAGACCCAGTACTTC. The chain uses TRBV7-7 and TRBJ2-5; D might be TRBD1 (6 bases). With 3 bases removed from V and 5 bases from J, the gap between germline ends came to 16 bases. The germline CDR1 and CDR2 sequences are SSHAT and FNYEAQ (reference sequence). The CDR3 is 15 amino acids.

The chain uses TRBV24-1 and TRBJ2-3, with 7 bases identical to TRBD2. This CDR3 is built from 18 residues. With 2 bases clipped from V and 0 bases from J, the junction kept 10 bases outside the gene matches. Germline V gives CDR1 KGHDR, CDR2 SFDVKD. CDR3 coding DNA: TGTGCCACCAGTGATTCACCAACCCTAGCGGTTAGCACAGATACGCAGTATTTT. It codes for CATSDSPTLAVSTDTQYF.

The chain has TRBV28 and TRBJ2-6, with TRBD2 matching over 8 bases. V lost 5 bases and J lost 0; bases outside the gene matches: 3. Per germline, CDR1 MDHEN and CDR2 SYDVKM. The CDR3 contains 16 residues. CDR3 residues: CASSPGGVSGANVLTF. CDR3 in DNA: TGTGCCAGCAGTCCCGGGGGGGTCTCTGGGGCCAACGTCCTGACTTTC. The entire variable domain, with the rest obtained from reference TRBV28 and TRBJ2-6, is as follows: DVKVTQSSRYLVKRTGEKVFLECVQDMDHENMFWYRQDPGLGLRLIYFSYDVKMKEKGDIPEGYSVSREKKERFSLILESASTNQTSMYLCASSPGGVSGANVLTFGAGSRLTVL.

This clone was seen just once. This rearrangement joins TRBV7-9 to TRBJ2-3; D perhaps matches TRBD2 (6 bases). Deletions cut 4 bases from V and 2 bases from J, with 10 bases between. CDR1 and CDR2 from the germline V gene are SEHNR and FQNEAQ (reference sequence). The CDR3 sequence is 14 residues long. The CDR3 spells CASSYSGFTDTQYF. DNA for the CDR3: TGTGCCAGCAGCTATAGCGGCTTCACAGATACGCAGTATTTT.

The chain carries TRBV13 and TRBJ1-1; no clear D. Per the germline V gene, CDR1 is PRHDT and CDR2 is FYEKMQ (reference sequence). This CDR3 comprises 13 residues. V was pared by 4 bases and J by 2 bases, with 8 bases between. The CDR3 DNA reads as TGTGCCAGCAGCTCCCGGGGAAACACTGAAGCTTTCTTT. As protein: CASSSRGNTEAFF.

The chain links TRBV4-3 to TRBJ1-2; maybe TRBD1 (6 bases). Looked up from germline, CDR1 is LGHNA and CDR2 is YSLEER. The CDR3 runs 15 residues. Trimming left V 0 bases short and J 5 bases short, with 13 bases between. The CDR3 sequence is CASSQEYQGRYGYTF. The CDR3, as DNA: TGCGCCAGCAGCCAAGAGTATCAGGGGAGATATGGCTACACCTTC.

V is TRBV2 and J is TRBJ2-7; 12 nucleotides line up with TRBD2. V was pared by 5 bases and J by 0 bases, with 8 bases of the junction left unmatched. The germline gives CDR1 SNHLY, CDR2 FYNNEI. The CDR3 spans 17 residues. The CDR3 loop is CASSTSGGFLLSYEQYF. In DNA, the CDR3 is TGTGCCAGCAGTACTAGCGGGGGGTTTCTCCTCTCCTACGAGCAGTACTTC.

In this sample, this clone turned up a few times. The CDR3, as DNA: TGTGCCAGCAGTGAAACGACAGGGGGCACCTCCTACGAGCAGTACTTC. Residues: CASSETTGGTSYEQYF. The genes are TRBV25-1 and TRBJ2-7, with 10 bases identical to TRBD1. Germline loops: CDR1 MGHDK, CDR2 SYGVNS. The V gene end was trimmed by 2 bases and the J gene end by 0 bases; junction bases not matched to a gene: 4. This CDR3 spans 16 amino acids.

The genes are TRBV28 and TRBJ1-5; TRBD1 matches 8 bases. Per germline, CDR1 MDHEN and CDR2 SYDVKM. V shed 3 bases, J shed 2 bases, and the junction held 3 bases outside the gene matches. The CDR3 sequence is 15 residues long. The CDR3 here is CASSLGQDGNQPQHF. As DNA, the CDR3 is TGTGCCAGCAGTTTGGGACAGGATGGCAATCAGCCCCAGCATTTT.